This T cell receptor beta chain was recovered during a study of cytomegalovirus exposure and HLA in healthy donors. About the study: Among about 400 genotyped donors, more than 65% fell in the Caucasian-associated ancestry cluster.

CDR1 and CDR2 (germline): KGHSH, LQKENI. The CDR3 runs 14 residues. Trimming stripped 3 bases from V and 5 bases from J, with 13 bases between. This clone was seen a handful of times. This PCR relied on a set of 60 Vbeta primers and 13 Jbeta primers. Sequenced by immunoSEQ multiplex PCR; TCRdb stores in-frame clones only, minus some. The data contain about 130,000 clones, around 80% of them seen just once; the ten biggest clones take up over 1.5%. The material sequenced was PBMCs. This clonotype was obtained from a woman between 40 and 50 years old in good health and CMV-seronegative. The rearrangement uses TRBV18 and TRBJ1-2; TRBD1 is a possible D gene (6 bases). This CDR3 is CASSPGQSQYGYTF. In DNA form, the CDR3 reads TGTGCCAGCTCACCCGGACAGAGCCAATATGGCTACACCTTC.